This T cell receptor beta chain comes out of a study of early T cells in non-severe SARS-CoV-2 infection. About this clonotype itself: The antigen remains undetermined.

Via MiXCR, TCRdb re-called the 5' RACE reads, giving one row per CDR3 protein. The sample has tens of thousands of distinct CDR3 sequences; 5.6% are singletons. Germline CDR1 is MNHEY and CDR2 is SVGAGI. V shed 4 bases and J shed 2 bases, with 4 bases lying between them. The CDR3 is 12 amino acids. General study points: Matches to VDJdb favored anti-spike CD8 responses and missed private and CD4 specificities.

This chain joins TRBV6-5 and TRBJ2-3; D is ambiguous. The source material was whole blood. The receptor comes from an adult who was a healthcare worker with PCR-confirmed SARS-CoV-2 infection or an uninfected control (not recorded which). CDR3 bases: TGTGCCAGCAGTTCCAACACAGATACGCAGTATTTT. It codes for CASSSNTDTQYF.